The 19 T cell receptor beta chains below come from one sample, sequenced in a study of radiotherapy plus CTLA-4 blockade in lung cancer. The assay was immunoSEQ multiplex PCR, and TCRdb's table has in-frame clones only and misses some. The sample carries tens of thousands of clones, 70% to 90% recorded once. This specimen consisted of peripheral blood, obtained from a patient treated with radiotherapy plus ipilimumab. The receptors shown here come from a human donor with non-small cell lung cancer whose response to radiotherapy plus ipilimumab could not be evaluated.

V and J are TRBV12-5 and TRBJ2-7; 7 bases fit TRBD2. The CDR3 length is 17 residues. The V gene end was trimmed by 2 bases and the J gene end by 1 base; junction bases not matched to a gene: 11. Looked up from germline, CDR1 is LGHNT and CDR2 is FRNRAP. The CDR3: CASGLRWREGQSYEQYF. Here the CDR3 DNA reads TGTGCTAGTGGTTTGAGGTGGAGGGAGGGCCAATCCTACGAGCAGTACTTC.

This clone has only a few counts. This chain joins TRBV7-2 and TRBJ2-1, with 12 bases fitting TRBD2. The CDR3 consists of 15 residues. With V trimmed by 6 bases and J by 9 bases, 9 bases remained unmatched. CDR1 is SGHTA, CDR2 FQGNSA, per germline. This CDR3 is CASSTGLAGIGEQFF. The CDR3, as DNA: TGTGCCAGCAGTACCGGACTAGCGGGAATAGGTGAGCAGTTCTTC.

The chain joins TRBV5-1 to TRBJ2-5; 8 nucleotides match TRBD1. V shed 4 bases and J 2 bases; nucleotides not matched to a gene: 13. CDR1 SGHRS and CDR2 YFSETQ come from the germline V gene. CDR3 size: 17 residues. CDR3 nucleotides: TGCGCCAGCAGCACTCTCCCCGGGACAGGACGGCAAGAGACCCAGTACTTC. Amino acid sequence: CASSTLPGTGRQETQYF.

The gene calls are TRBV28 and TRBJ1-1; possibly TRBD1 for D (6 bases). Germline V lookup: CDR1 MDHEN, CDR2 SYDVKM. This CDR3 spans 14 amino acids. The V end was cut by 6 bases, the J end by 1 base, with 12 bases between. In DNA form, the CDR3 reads TGTGCCAGCAGCCCCGGGGGGGCGAACACTGAAGCTTTCTTT. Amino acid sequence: CASSPGGANTEAFF.

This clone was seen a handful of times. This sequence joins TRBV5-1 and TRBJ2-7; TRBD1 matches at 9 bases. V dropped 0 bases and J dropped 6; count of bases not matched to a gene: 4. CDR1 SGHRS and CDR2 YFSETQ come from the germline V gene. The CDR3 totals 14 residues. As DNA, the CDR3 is TGCGCCAGCAGCTTGGCGGACAGGGGACGCGAGCAGTACTTC. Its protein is CASSLADRGREQYF.

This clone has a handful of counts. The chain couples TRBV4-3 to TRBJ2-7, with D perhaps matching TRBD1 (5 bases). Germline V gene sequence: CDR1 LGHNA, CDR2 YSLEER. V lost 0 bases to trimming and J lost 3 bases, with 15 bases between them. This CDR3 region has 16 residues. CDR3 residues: CASSQDRQGVSYEQYF. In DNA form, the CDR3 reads TGCGCCAGCAGCCAAGATCGTCAGGGTGTAAGCTACGAGCAGTACTTC.

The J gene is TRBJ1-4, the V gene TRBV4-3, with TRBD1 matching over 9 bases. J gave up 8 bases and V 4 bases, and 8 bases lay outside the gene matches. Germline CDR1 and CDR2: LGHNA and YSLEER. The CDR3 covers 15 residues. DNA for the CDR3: TGCGCCAGCAGCCGATCCACAGGGGGCGCGGAAAAACTGTTTTTT. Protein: CASSRSTGGAEKLFF.

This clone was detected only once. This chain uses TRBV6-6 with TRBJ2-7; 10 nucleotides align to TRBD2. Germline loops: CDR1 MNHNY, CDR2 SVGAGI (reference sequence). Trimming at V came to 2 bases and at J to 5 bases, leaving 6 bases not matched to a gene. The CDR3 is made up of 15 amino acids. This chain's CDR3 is CASSYTGLAYNEQYF. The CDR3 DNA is TGTGCCAGCAGTTACACGGGACTAGCGTATAACGAGCAGTACTTC.

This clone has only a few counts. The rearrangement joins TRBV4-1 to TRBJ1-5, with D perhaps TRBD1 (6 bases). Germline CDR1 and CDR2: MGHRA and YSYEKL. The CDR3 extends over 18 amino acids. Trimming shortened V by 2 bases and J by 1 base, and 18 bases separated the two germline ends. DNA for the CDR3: TGCGCCAGCAGCCAACTTTGGCCAACAGGGTACAGCAATCAGCCCCAGCATTTT. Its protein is CASSQLWPTGYSNQPQHF.

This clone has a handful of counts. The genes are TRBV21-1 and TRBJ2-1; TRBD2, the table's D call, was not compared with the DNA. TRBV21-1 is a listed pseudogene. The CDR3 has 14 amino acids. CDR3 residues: CASSKPVVVDEQFF. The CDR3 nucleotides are TGTGCCAGCAGCAAACCGGTGGTTGTGGATGAGCAGTTCTTC.

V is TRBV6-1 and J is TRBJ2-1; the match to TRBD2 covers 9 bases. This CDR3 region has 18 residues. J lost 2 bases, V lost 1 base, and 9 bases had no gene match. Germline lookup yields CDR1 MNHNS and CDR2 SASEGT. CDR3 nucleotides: TGTGCCAGCAGTGAAGACCATTTAGCGGGAGCTACCTACAATGAGCAGTTCTTC. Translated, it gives CASSEDHLAGATYNEQFF.

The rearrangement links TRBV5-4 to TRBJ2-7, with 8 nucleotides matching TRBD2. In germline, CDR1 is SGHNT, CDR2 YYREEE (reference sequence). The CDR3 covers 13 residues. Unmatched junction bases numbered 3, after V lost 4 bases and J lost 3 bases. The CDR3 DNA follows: TGTGCCAGCAGCATGGGACTAGTCTACGAGCAGTACTTC. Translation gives CASSMGLVYEQYF.

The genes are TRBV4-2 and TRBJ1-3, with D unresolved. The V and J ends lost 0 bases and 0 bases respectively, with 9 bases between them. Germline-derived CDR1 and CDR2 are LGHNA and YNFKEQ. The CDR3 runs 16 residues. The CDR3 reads CASSQERVFSGNTIYF. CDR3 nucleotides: TGTGCCAGCAGCCAAGAACGAGTTTTCTCTGGAAACACCATATATTTT.

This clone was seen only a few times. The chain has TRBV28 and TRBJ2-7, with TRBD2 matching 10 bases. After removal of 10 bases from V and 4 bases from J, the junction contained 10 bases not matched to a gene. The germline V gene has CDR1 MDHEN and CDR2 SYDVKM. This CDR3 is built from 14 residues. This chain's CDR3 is CATTNSGRLYEQYF. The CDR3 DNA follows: TGTGCCACCACAAATAGCGGGAGGCTTTACGAGCAGTACTTC.

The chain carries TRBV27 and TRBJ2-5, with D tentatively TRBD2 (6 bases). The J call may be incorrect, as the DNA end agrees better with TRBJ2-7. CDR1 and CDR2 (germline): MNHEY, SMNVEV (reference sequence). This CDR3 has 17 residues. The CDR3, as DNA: TGTGCCAGCAGCGGGCGAGGAGGGGCCGGATTCTCCTACGAGCAGTACTTC. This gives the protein CASSGRGGAGFSYEQYF.

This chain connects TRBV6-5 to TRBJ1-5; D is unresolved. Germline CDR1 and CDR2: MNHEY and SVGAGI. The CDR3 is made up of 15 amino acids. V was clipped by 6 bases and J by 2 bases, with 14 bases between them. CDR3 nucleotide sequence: TGTGCCAGCAGCCGACTGGACGGGGGCAATCAGCCCCAGCATTTT. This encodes CASSRLDGGNQPQHF.

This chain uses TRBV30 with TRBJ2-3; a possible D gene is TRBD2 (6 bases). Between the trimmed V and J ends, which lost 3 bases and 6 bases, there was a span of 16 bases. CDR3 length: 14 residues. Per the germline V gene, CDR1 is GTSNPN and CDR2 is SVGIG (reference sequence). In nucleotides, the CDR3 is TGTGCCTGGAGACGGGGGAGGACGTACGATACGCAGTATTTT. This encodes CAWRRGRTYDTQYF.

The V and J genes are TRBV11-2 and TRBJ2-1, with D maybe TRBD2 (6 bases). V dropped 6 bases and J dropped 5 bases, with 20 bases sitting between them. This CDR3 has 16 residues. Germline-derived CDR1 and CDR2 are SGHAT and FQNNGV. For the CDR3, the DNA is TGTGCCAGCAGTCCCACGGGGAGGTCTAGCGACAATGAGCAGTTCTTC. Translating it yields CASSPTGRSSDNEQFF.

DNA for the CDR3: TGCGCCAGCAGCCAAGAGCGGGGATTCTCCTACGAGCAGTACTTC. This sequence encodes CASSQERGFSYEQYF. The chain links TRBV4-3 to TRBJ2-7, with TRBD2 as a possible D gene (6 bases). This CDR3 is 15 amino acids long. V dropped 0 bases and J dropped 0 bases, with 9 bases sitting between them. CDR1 and CDR2 from the germline V gene are LGHNA and YSLEER.